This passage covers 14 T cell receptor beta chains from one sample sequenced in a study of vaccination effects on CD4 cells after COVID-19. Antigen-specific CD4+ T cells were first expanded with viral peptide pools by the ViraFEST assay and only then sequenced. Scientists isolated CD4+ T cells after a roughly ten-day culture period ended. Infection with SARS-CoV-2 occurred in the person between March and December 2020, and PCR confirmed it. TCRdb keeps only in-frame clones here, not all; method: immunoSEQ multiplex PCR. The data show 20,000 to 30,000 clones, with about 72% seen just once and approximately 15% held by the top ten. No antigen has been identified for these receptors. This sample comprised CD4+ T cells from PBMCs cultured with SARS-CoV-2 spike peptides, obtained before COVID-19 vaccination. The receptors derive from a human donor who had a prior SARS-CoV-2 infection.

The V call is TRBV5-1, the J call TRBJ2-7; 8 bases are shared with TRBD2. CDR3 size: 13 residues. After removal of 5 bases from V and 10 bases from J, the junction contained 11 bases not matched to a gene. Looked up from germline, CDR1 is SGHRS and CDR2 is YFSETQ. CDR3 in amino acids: CASSSEAGVSQYF. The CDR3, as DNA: TGCGCCAGCAGTTCCGAAGCGGGAGTAAGCCAGTACTTC.

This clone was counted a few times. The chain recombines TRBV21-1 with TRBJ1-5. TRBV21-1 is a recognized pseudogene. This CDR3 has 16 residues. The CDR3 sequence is CASRETVGGLRQPQHF. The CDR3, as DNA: TGTGCCAGCAGGGAGACAGTTGGGGGGCTCAGGCAGCCCCAGCATTTT.

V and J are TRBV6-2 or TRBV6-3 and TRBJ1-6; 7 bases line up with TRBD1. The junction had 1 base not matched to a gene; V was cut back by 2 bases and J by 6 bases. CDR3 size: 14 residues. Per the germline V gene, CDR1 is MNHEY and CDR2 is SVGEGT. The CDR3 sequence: CASSYRGRNSPLHF. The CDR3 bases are TGTGCCAGCAGTTACAGGGGGCGTAATTCACCCCTCCACTTT.

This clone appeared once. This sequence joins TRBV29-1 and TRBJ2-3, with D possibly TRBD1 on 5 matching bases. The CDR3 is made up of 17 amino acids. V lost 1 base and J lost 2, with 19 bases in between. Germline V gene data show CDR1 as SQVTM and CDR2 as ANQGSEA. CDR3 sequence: CSVEGGIGVGSTDTQYF. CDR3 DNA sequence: TGCAGCGTTGAAGGGGGAATAGGGGTAGGGTCCACAGATACGCAGTATTTT.

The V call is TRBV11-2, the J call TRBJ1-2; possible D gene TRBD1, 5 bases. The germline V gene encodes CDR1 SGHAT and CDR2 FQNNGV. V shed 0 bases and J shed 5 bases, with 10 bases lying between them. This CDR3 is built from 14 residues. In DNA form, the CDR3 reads TGTGCCAGCAGCTTAGAACCAGGGAGTTATGGCTACACCTTC. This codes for CASSLEPGSYGYTF.

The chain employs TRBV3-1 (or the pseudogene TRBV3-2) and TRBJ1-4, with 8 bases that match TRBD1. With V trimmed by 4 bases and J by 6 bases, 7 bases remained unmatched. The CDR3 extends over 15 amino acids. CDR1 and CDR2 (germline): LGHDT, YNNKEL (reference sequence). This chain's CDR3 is CASSLPGQEYEKLFF. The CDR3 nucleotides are TGTGCCAGCAGCCTACCGGGACAGGAGTATGAAAAACTGTTTTTT.

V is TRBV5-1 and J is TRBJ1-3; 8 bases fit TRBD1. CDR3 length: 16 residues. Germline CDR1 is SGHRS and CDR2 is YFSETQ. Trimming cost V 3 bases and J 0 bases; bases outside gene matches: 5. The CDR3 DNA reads TGCGCCAGCAGCTCGGGACAGGCAGCCTCTGGAAACACCATATATTTT. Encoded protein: CASSSGQAASGNTIYF.

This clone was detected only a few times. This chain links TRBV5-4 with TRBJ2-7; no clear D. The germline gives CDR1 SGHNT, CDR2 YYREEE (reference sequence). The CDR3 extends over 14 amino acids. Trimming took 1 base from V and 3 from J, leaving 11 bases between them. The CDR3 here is CASSLSVRNYEQYF. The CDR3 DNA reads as TGTGCCAGCAGCTTGTCGGTCAGAAACTACGAGCAGTACTTC.

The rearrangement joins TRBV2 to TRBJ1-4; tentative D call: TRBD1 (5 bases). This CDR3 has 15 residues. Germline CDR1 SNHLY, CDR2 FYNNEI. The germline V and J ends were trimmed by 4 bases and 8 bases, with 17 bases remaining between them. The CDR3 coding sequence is TGTGCCAGCAGTGGGGGGTCGAGGGCGGGCGAAAAACTGTTTTTT. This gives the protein CASSGGSRAGEKLFF. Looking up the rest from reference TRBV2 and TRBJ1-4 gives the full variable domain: EPEVTQTPSHQVTQMGQEVILRCVPISNHLYFYWYRQILGQKVEFLVSFYNNEISEKSEIFDDQFSVERPDGSNFTLKIRSTKLEDSAMYFCASSGGSRAGEKLFFGSGTQLSVL.

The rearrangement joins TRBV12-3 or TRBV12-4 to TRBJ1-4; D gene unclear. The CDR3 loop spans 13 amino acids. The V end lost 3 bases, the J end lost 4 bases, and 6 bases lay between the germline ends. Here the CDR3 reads CASSLGNNEKLFF. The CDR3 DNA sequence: TGTGCCAGCAGTTTGGGCAATAATGAAAAACTGTTTTTT.

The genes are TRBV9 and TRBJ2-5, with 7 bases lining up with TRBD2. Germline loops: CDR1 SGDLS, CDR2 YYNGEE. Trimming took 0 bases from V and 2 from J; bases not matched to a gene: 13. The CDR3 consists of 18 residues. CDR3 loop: CASSVGKVAGRLQETQYF. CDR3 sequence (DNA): TGTGCCAGCAGCGTAGGAAAGGTAGCGGGCCGACTTCAAGAGACCCAGTACTTC.

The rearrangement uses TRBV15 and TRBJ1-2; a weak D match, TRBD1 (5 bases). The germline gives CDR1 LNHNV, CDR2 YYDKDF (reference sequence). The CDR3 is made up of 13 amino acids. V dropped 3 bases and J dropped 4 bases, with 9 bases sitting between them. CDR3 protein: CATSSRATYGYTF. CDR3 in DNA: TGTGCCACCAGCAGCAGGGCGACCTATGGCTACACCTTC. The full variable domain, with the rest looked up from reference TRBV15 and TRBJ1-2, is DAMVIQNPRYQVTQFGKPVTLSCSQTLNHNVMYWYQQKSSQAPKLLFHYYDKDFNNEADTPDNFQSRRPNTSFCFLDIRSPGLGDTAMYLCATSSRATYGYTFGSGTRLTVV.

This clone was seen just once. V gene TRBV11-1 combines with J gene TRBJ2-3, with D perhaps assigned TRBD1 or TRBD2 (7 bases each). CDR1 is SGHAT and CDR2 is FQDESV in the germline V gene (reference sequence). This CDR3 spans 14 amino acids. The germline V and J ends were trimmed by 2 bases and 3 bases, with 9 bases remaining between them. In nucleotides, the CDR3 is TGTGCCAGCAGCTTACAGGGGGGGACAGATACGCAGTATTTT. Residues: CASSLQGGTDTQYF.

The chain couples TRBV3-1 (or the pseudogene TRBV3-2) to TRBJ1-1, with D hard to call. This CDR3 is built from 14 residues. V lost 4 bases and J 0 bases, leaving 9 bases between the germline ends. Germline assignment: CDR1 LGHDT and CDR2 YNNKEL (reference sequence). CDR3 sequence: CASSLVGLNTEAFF. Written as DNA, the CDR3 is TGTGCCAGCAGCCTTGTGGGCCTGAACACTGAAGCTTTCTTT.